This TCR beta chain was identified during a study of T cells in Graves' hyperthyroidism and ophthalmopathy (dated by TCRdb to the late 2010s). Turning to the overall study: To identify distinguishing TCR V-J signatures, a discovery cohort of 90 to 100 patients was used, comprising 43 with Graves' ophthalmopathy and 57 with stable Graves' hyperthyroidism. Prospective prediction of ophthalmopathy was tested in an independent validation cohort of fewer than 20 hyperthyroidism patients and 15 to 17 patients who later progressed to ophthalmopathy. The 100 or so discovery patients were randomly split 7:3 into training and test sets. In roughly six Graves' hyperthyroidism patients, the study also compared T-cell repertoires from thyroid tissue with T-cell repertoires from blood. Once sampling was done, hyperthyroidism patients were given methimazole at a starting dose of 30 mg daily, whereas ophthalmopathy patients were given high-dose intravenous methylprednisolone. TCR Vbeta CDR3 sequencing of some 140 peripheral blood samples (more than 40 ophthalmopathy, 75 to 85 hyperthyroidism and approximately 17 progressor patients) is reported in the paper.

Exclusion was applied to patients with uncontrolled infections, other autoimmune diseases, pregnancy or lactation. Diagnoses were established on the basis of clinical symptoms, serum thyroxine and TRAb, thyroid ultrasound, and orbital computed tomography. Total RNA was extracted with Trizol reagent, and quality was checked on an Agilent 2100 Bioanalyzer. Broader findings and caveats from the paper: Sample size was not statistically predetermined, and investigators were not blinded to group allocation. In validation, the model predicted progression to ophthalmopathy with 60% to 71% sensitivity and 72.22% specificity, a median of 6.5 months before onset. Ophthalmopathy was separated from stable hyperthyroidism by a 13 V-J signature model, with around 88% sensitivity and roughly 84% specificity obtained in cross-validation and 80%/75% obtained in testing. Most expanded thyroid clonotypes (frequency above 0.001) were also detected in blood, suggesting blood repertoires may reflect thyroid immune responses.

Worth noting for this clonotype: Its antigen remains undetermined. Base-call qualities are not available, and no considerably larger clone is one nucleotide away.

The TCR beta CDR3 regions were amplified from the RNA transcripts. The first round of RT-PCR for the TCR CDR3 was performed with the HTBI primer set and the Qiagen OneStep RT-PCR kit. Libraries were constructed in a second round of multiplex PCR, after which size selection and purification were performed. The libraries were sequenced on an Illumina HiSeq2000 using paired-end 100 bp reads. As for the original processing: SOAPnuke was used to process the raw data, with reads discarded if the reads contained adapters or uncalled bases, had a mean Phred below 15, or lacked an exact constant-primer or identifier match. High-quality paired reads were merged using COPE v1.2.5, and each unique nucleotide sequence was defined as a clonotype. MiTCR v1.1 was used to align the clonotypes against IMGT TRBV, TRBD and TRBJ reference segments. The analysis was restricted to V-J combinations with a frequency above 0.0001, which together covered just over 99% of the repertoires. A TCS score was defined as the ratio of F50 (clonal expansion) to E x V (chaos), with BLOSUM62-based TCRdist applied between CDR3 peptides within each V-J. Welch's t-statistics and random forest reduced 514 V-J features to under 15, which were used in a naive Bayes classifier (R e1071). The similarity between thyroid and blood repertoires was quantified using the Morisita-Horn index. TCRdb itself trimmed the public reads at Q25 with fastp, ran MiXCR and retained productive beta chains. Duplicate CDR3 protein sequences are folded into a single record with the most common DNA and genes. The V and J calls shown here were made by TCRdb, not taken from the authors' results. Within this sample are 450,000 to 700,000 distinct CDR3 sequences, with 40% to 55% of them counted one time only. Together, the top ten hold around 19% of the sample.

From V the trimming removes 2 bases and from J it removes 3 bases, while the gene matches leave 4 bases of the junction unaccounted for. According to the germline V gene, CDR1 reads SGHDT and CDR2 reads YYEEEE. The CDR3 goes from the cysteine to the phenylalanine over 14 residues. Only the CDR3 region is kept as DNA, spanning 42 bases read in frame from base 1. The chain couples TRBV5-6 to TRBJ2-5, with 7 bases in between that match TRBD2. This clonotype originated in an adult woman with Graves' disease, either hyperthyroidism or ophthalmopathy (not recorded which). Sequenced: peripheral blood or thyroid tissue (not recorded which). The DNA sequence is as follows: TGTGCCAGCAGCTTCGGACTAGTAGAAGAGACCCAGTACTTC. Its amino acids are CASSFGLVEETQYF.